The present TCR beta chain was sequenced within a study of T cells in localized non-small cell lung cancer. General study points: Turning up in adjacent lung were a median approximately 58 of the top 100 tumor clones. Clonality peaked in uninvolved adjacent lung rather than tumor.

As regards this clone: What it binds is not known.

Germline V gives CDR1 SGDLS, CDR2 YYNGEE. Trimming took 0 bases from V and 4 from J, leaving 17 bases between them. The CDR3 totals 16 residues. Repertoires were generated with immunoSEQ multiplex PCR, while TCRdb's copy carries only in-frame clones and drops some. The sample consists of 5,000 to 6,500 clones, roughly 89% of them appearing once. The sequence was collected from a male donor older than 55 with stage I lung adenocarcinoma. The rearrangement links TRBV9 to TRBJ2-7; TRBD1 or TRBD2 may be the D gene (5 bases each). The input for sequencing was peripheral blood, taken before any cancer treatment. The CDR3 sequence: CASSVGGMEVGYEQYF. CDR3 bases: TGTGCCAGCAGCGTAGGGGGGATGGAAGTAGGGTACGAGCAGTACTTC.